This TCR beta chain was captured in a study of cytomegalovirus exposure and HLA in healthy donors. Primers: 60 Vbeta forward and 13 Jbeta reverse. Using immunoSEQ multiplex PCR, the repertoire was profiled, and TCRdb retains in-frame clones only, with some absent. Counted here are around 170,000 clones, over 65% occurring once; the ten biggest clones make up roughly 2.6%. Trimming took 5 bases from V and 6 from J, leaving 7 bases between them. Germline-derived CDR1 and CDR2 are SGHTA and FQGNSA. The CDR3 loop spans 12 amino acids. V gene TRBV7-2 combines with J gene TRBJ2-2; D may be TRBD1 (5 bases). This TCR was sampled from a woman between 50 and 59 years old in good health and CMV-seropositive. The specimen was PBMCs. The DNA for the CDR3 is TGTGCCAGCAGCCTGACAGCCGGGGAGCTGTTTTTT. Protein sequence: CASSLTAGELFF.